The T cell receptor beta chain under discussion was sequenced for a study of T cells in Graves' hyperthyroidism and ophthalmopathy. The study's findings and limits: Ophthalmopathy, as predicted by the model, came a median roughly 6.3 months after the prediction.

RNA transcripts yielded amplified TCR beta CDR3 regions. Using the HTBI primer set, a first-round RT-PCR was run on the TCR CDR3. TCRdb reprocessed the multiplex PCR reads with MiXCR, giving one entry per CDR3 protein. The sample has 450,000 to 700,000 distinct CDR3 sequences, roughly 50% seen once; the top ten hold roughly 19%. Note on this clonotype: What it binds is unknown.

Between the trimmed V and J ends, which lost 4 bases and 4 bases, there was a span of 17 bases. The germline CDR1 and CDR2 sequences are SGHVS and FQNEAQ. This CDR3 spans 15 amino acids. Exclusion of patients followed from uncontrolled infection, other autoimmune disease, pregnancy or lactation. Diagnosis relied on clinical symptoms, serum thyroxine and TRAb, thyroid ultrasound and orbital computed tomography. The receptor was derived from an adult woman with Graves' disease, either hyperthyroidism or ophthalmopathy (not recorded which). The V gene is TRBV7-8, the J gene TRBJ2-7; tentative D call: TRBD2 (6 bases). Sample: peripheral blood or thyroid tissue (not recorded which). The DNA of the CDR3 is TGTGCCAGCAGCTCCGGGGATCGCGGGGATTACGAGCAGTACTTC. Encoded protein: CASSSGDRGDYEQYF. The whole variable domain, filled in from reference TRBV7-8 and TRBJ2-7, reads GAGVSQSPRYKVAKRGQDVALRCDPISGHVSLFWYQQALGQGPEFLTYFQNEAQLDKSGLPSDRFFAERPEGSVSTLKIQRTQQEDSAVYLCASSSGDRGDYEQYFGPGTRLTVT.